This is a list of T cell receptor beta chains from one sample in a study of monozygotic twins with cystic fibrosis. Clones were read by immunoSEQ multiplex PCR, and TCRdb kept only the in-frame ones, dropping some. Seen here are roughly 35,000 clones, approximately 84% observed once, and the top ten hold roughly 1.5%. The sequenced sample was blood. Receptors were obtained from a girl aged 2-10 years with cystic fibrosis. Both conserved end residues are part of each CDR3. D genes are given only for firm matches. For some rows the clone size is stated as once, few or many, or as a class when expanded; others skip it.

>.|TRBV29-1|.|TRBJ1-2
TGCAGCGTTGCCGGGTTGAGCTATGGCTACACCTTC
CSVAGLSYGYTF
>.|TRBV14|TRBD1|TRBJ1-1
TGTGCCAGCAGCCAAAAACAGGGGATGAACACTGAAGCTTTCTTT
CASSQKQGMNTEAFF
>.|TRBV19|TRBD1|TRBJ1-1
TGTGCCAGTAGTATAGGGGCTGGACAACAGGGGCCGCTAAGTAGCACTGAAGCTTTCTTT
CASSIGAGQQGPLSSTEAFF
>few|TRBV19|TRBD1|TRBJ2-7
TGTGCCAGTAGTAAGGGACAGGGGACGTCCTACGAGCAGTACTTC
CASSKGQGTSYEQYF
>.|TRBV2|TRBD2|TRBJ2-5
TGTGCCAGCAGTGGGGCGGGGGGCGGAGAGACCCAGTACTTC
CASSGAGGGETQYF
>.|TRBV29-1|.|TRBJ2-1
TGCAGCGTTGAATTGGGCCACAATGAGCAGTTCTTC
CSVELGHNEQFF
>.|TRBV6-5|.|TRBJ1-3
TGTGCCAGCAGTTCGAATACGAGAAACACCATATATTTT
CASSSNTRNTIYF
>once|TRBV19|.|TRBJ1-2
TGTGCCAGTAGTATAACCCCAGGGCCCCGACATGGCTACACCTTC
CASSITPGPRHGYTF
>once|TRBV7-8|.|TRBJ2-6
TGTGCCAGCAGCTCCCTCAGGGGCCCCTCTGGGGCCAACGTCCTGACTTTC
CASSSLRGPSGANVLTF
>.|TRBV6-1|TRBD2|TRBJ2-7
TGTGCCAGCAGACCGGGACTAGCTATTCACGAGCAGTACTTC
CASRPGLAIHEQYF
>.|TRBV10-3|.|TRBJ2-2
TGTGCCATCAGTGATTCGCTAGCCGGGGAGCTGTTTTTT
CAISDSLAGELFF
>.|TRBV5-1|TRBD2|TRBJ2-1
TGCGCCAGCAGCTTGAACGGGGGGGCCTTTGACAATGAGCAGTTCTTC
CASSLNGGAFDNEQFF
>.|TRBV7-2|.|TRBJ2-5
TGTGCCAGCAGCCAAGGGGCAGGGAAAGAGACCCAGTACTTC
CASSQGAGKETQYF
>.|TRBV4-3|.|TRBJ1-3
TGCGCCAGCAGCCAAGTTGCACAGGGTGGAAACACCATATATTTT
CASSQVAQGGNTIYF
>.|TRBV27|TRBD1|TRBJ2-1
TGTGCCAGCAGTCTCCAATGGGGACAGGGGTTTTATGAGCAGTTCTTC
CASSLQWGQGFYEQFF
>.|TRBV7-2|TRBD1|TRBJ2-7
TGTGCCAGCAGCGCGGACAGGGGAGGAAGGGGCAAGCAGTACTTC
CASSADRGGRGKQYF
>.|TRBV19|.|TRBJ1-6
TGTGCCAGTAGGGCAAAGGACTCCGCTCAATCACCCCTCCACTTT
CASRAKDSAQSPLHF
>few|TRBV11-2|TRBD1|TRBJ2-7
TGTGCCAGCAGCTTAGGCGACAGGGCTACCTACGAGCAGTACTTC
CASSLGDRATYEQYF
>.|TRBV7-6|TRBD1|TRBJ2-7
TGTGCCAGCAGCTTGGGACAGGGTGTCGACGAGCAGTACTTC
CASSLGQGVDEQYF
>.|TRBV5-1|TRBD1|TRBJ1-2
TGCGCCAGCAGCTCACTCCCCGGGACAGCCTATGGCTACACCTTC
CASSSLPGTAYGYTF
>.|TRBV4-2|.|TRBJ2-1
TGTGCCAGCAGCCAAGATCAGAGGTCTCGGTACGATGAGCAGTTCTTC
CASSQDQRSRYDEQFF
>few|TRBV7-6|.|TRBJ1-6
TGTGCCAGCAGCTTAACAGGGCTGGATTCACCCCTCCACTTT
CASSLTGLDSPLHF
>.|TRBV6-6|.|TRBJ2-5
TGTGCCAGCAGTTACCTAGTACGAGAGACCCAGTACTTC
CASSYLVRETQYF
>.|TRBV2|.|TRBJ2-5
TGTGCCAGTAACCGGGACATCCAAGAGACCCAGTACTTC
CASNRDIQETQYF
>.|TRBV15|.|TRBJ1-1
TGTGCCACCAGCAGAGATACAGTTCGGATTGGCGGCACTGAAGCTTTCTTT
CATSRDTVRIGGTEAFF
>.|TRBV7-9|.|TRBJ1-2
TGTGCCAGCAGCTGGCCCTTCTATGGCTACACCTTC
CASSWPFYGYTF
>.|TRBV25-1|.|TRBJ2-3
TGTGCCAGCAGTGAATTGGAAGGTTTAGGAGGCACAGATACGCAGTATTTT
CASSELEGLGGTDTQYF
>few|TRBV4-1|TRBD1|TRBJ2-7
TGCGCCAGCAGCCAAGATGACAGGGGGCGTCCCTACGAGCAGTACTTC
CASSQDDRGRPYEQYF
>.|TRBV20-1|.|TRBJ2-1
TGCAGTGCTGTTCAGGGGGGTGAGCAGTTCTTC
CSAVQGGEQFF
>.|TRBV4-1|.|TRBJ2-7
TGCGCCAGCAGCCAAGAAGAGACTACCGCAGAGCCTTACGAGCAGTACTTC
CASSQEETTAEPYEQYF
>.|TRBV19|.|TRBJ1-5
TGTGCCAGTTCCCGATCGGGGCCCCAGCATTTT
CASSRSGPQHF
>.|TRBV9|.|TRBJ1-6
TGTGCCAGCAGCCTCCGAAATAATTCACCCCTCCACTTT
CASSLRNNSPLHF
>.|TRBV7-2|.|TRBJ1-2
TGTGCCAGCAGCTTTGCGGGGGCGCTGGGCTACACCTTC
CASSFAGALGYTF